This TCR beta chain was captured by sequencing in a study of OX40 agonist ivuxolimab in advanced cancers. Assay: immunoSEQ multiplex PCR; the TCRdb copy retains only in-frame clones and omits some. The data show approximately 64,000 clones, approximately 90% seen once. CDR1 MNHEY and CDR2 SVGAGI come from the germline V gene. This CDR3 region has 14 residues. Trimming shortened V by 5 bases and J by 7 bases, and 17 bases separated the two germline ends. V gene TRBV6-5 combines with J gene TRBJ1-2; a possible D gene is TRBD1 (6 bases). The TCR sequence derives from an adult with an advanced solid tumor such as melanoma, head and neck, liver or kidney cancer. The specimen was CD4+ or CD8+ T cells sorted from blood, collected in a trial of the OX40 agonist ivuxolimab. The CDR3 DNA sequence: TGTGCCAGCAGTACCAAATCGGGGGCGGGTGGCTACACCTTC. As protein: CASSTKSGAGGYTF.